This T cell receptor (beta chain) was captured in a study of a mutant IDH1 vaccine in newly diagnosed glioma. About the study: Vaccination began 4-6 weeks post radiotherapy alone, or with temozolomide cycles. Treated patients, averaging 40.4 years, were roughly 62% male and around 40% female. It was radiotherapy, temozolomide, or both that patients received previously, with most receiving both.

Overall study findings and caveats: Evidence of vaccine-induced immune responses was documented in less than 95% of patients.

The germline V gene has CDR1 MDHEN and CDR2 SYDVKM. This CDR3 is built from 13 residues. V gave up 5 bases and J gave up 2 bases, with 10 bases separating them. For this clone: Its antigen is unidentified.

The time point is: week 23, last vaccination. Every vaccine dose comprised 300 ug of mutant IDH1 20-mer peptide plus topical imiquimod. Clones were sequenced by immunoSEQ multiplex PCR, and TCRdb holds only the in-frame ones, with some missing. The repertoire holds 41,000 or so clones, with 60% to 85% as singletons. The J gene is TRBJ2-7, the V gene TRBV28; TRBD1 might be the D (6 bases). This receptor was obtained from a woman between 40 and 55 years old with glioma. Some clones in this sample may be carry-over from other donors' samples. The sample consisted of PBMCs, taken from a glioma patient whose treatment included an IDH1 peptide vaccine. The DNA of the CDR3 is TGTGCCAGCAGTACAGGGTTGCCCTACGAGCAGTACTTC. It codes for CASSTGLPYEQYF.